The clone carrying this T cell receptor beta chain was recorded only once. The sample belongs to a study of blood T cell repertoires in COVID-19. Across the whole study: PBMCs, B-cell-depleted T cells, or T cells provided the cDNA or gDNA that made up the material.

Methods used by the authors: It was from reference gene primer amplification that nucleated cell counts were estimated. Clones were read by immunoSEQ multiplex PCR, and TCRdb kept only the in-frame ones, dropping some. V, J and clone size derive from that table, while D and trimming were established from the DNA sequence. There are 300,000 to 350,000 clones in the sample; about 90% occur only once, and 2.5% to 4% lies in the top ten. The germline V gene encodes CDR1 LGHNT and CDR2 FRNRAP. CDR3 size: 12 residues. The germline V and J ends were trimmed by 2 bases and 9 bases, with 8 bases remaining between them.

This receptor was taken from a woman between 18 and 29 years old who had recovered from COVID-19. The J gene is TRBJ1-5, the V gene TRBV12-5, with unresolved D. Material for sequencing was peripheral blood. DNA for the CDR3: TGTGCTAGTGGTTTGTGGCGGATGCCCCAGCATTTT. This gives the protein CASGLWRMPQHF.